This is a list of T cell receptor beta chains from one sample in a study of shared clonotypes between healthy human individuals. Repertoires were generated with immunoSEQ multiplex PCR, while TCRdb's copy carries only in-frame clones and drops some. The data show roughly 600,000 clones, roughly 98% seen once. Sequenced input: naive CD8+ T cells sorted from blood. These receptors were obtained from a man younger than 45 in good health. The CDR3 runs from the conserved cysteine through the conserved F or W. A D gene is named only where the DNA matches it firmly. A clone size is listed for some rows: how often the clone was seen (once, few, many), or a class if it is expanded.

d_gene: TRBD1
abundance: NA
v_gene: TRBV28
j_gene: TRBJ1-2
CDR3nt: TGTGCCAGCACTCCGGGACAGACCTATGGCTACACCTTC
CDR3aa: CASTPGQTYGYTF

d_gene: NA
abundance: NA
v_gene: TRBV11-2
j_gene: TRBJ1-5
CDR3nt: TGTGCCAGCAGCTTAGGAGAGGGCGATGGCAATCAGCCCCAGCATTTT
CDR3aa: CASSLGEGDGNQPQHF

d_gene: NA
abundance: NA
v_gene: TRBV11-2
j_gene: TRBJ2-5
CDR3nt: TGTGCCAGCAGCCTATCCGAATCGGTACACTTC
CDR3aa: CASSLSESVHF

d_gene: NA
abundance: NA
v_gene: TRBV27
j_gene: TRBJ2-1
CDR3nt: TGTGCCAGCAGCCTTATGGGGTCCAATGAGCAGTTCTTC
CDR3aa: CASSLMGSNEQFF

d_gene: TRBD1
abundance: NA
v_gene: TRBV7-9
j_gene: TRBJ2-7
CDR3nt: TGTGCCAGCAGCCCCGGACAGGGGACGGACGAGCAGTACTTC
CDR3aa: CASSPGQGTDEQYF

d_gene: NA
abundance: NA
v_gene: TRBV27
j_gene: TRBJ1-2
CDR3nt: TGTGCCAGCAGTTCTCTTCCGGGTTACTATGGCTACACCTTC
CDR3aa: CASSSLPGYYGYTF

d_gene: NA
abundance: NA
v_gene: TRBV9
j_gene: TRBJ2-1
CDR3nt: TGTGCCAGCAGCCTCCCAGAGGGCAATGAGCAGTTCTTC
CDR3aa: CASSLPEGNEQFF

d_gene: NA
abundance: NA
v_gene: TRBV5-6
j_gene: TRBJ2-2
CDR3nt: TGTGCCAGCAGCTTGCCCACCGGGGAGCTGTTTTTT
CDR3aa: CASSLPTGELFF

d_gene: NA
abundance: NA
v_gene: TRBV29-1
j_gene: TRBJ1-1
CDR3nt: TGCAGCGTTGAAGAGGGGACGGAACTTATCCCTGAAGCTTTCTTT
CDR3aa: CSVEEGTELIPEAFF

d_gene: NA
abundance: NA
v_gene: TRBV6-1
j_gene: TRBJ1-1
CDR3nt: TGTGCCAGCAGTGAAGCTGGGGGGGGCACTGAAGCTTTCTTT
CDR3aa: CASSEAGGGTEAFF

d_gene: NA
abundance: NA
v_gene: TRBV14
j_gene: TRBJ2-7
CDR3nt: TGTGCCAGCCGGGGCAGGGTCACCTACGAGCAGTACTTC
CDR3aa: CASRGRVTYEQYF

d_gene: NA
abundance: NA
v_gene: TRBV27
j_gene: TRBJ2-1
CDR3nt: TGTGCCAGCAGTTCCCTCTGGGGTCTTCGTGAGCAGTTCTTC
CDR3aa: CASSSLWGLREQFF

d_gene: NA
abundance: NA
v_gene: TRBV15
j_gene: TRBJ2-7
CDR3nt: TGTGCCACCAGCAGTGGAGACTCCTACGAGCAGTACTTC
CDR3aa: CATSSGDSYEQYF

d_gene: NA
abundance: NA
v_gene: TRBV27
j_gene: TRBJ2-5
CDR3nt: TGTGCCAGCAGTTTATCAGGGGCAGAGACCCAGTACTTC
CDR3aa: CASSLSGAETQYF

d_gene: NA
abundance: NA
v_gene: TRBV7-9
j_gene: TRBJ1-5
CDR3nt: TGTGCCAGCAGCTCTTATAGCAATCAGCCCCAGCATTTT
CDR3aa: CASSSYSNQPQHF

d_gene: NA
abundance: NA
v_gene: TRBV9
j_gene: TRBJ2-1
CDR3nt: TGTGCCAGCAGCGCGACCCAGGGGAATGAGCAGTTCTTC
CDR3aa: CASSATQGNEQFF

d_gene: NA
abundance: NA
v_gene: TRBV7-9
j_gene: TRBJ2-3
CDR3nt: TGTGCCAGCAGCCCTGCCGGGACTAGCACAGATACGCAGTATTTT
CDR3aa: CASSPAGTSTDTQYF

d_gene: TRBD2
abundance: NA
v_gene: TRBV5-1
j_gene: TRBJ2-7
CDR3nt: TGCGCCAGCAGCTTGGCGGGGGGGCTAGCTCTTTCCGAGCAGTACTTC
CDR3aa: CASSLAGGLALSEQYF

d_gene: NA
abundance: once
v_gene: TRBV7-6
j_gene: TRBJ2-7
CDR3nt: TGTGCCAGCAGCAGCCGACAGGGAGGGAACGAGCAGTACTTC
CDR3aa: CASSSRQGGNEQYF

d_gene: NA
abundance: NA
v_gene: TRBV9
j_gene: TRBJ1-3
CDR3nt: TGTGCCAGCAGCGGGTCTGGAAACACCATATATTTT
CDR3aa: CASSGSGNTIYF

d_gene: TRBD1
abundance: NA
v_gene: TRBV9
j_gene: TRBJ2-1
CDR3nt: TGTGCCAGCAGCGTAGAATATCGCGGCAGGGGGCCCTACAATGAGCAGTTCTTC
CDR3aa: CASSVEYRGRGPYNEQFF

d_gene: NA
abundance: NA
v_gene: TRBV18
j_gene: TRBJ2-1
CDR3nt: TGTGCCAGCTCAGACGGGAGCTCCTACAATGAGCAGTTCTTC
CDR3aa: CASSDGSSYNEQFF

d_gene: NA
abundance: NA
v_gene: TRBV7-9
j_gene: TRBJ1-1
CDR3nt: TGTGCCAGCAGCTACAGCGACACTGAAGCTTTCTTT
CDR3aa: CASSYSDTEAFF

d_gene: NA
abundance: NA
v_gene: TRBV14
j_gene: TRBJ2-2
CDR3nt: TGTGCCAGCAGTCTCCGGGACCCGGCTGGGGAGCTGTTTTTT
CDR3aa: CASSLRDPAGELFF

d_gene: TRBD1
abundance: NA
v_gene: TRBV27
j_gene: TRBJ1-1
CDR3nt: TGTGCCAGCAGATCGATGACTACAGGGGCCACGGCCACTGAAGCTTTCTTT
CDR3aa: CASRSMTTGATATEAFF

d_gene: NA
abundance: once
v_gene: TRBV7-7
j_gene: TRBJ2-1
CDR3nt: TGTGCCAGCAGCTCAGCCGGGACCTACAATGAGCAGTTCTTC
CDR3aa: CASSSAGTYNEQFF

d_gene: NA
abundance: once
v_gene: TRBV7-7
j_gene: TRBJ2-6
CDR3nt: TGTGCCAGCAGCTTAGACGTTGGGACGCACATCTCTGGGGCCAACGTCCTGACTTTC
CDR3aa: CASSLDVGTHISGANVLTF

d_gene: NA
abundance: NA
v_gene: TRBV7-9
j_gene: TRBJ1-1
CDR3nt: TGTGCCAGCAGCTTAGGCTCCTACGAAGCTTTCTTT
CDR3aa: CASSLGSYEAFF

d_gene: NA
abundance: once
v_gene: TRBV5-5
j_gene: TRBJ2-1
CDR3nt: TGTGCCAGCAGCTTGGATACGATAGGCAATGAGCAGTTCTTC
CDR3aa: CASSLDTIGNEQFF

d_gene: NA
abundance: NA
v_gene: TRBV7-9
j_gene: TRBJ2-2
CDR3nt: TGTGCCAGCAGCTTTCTGACAGGAGAGAACACCGGGGAGCTGTTTTTT
CDR3aa: CASSFLTGENTGELFF

d_gene: TRBD1
abundance: NA
v_gene: TRBV19
j_gene: TRBJ2-7
CDR3nt: TGTGCCAGTAGTCCCTCGGGGGGACAGGGGATCTCGTACGAGCAGTACTTC
CDR3aa: CASSPSGGQGISYEQYF

d_gene: NA
abundance: NA
v_gene: TRBV4-1
j_gene: TRBJ2-3
CDR3nt: TGCGCCAGCACGCTTGAGTTGCGGAACACAGATACGCAGTATTTT
CDR3aa: CASTLELRNTDTQYF

d_gene: TRBD1
abundance: NA
v_gene: TRBV6-5
j_gene: TRBJ2-4
CDR3nt: TGTGCCAGCAGTGGCCGTGGGACAGGGGTAAACATTCAGTACTTC
CDR3aa: CASSGRGTGVNIQYF

d_gene: NA
abundance: NA
v_gene: TRBV19
j_gene: TRBJ1-2
CDR3nt: TGTGCCAGTAGTATCGGGGAATACTATGGCTACACCTTC
CDR3aa: CASSIGEYYGYTF

d_gene: NA
abundance: NA
v_gene: TRBV19
j_gene: TRBJ2-1
CDR3nt: TGTGCCAGTAGTCCTTCAGGAGGGCCCTACAATGAGCAGTTCTTC
CDR3aa: CASSPSGGPYNEQFF

d_gene: NA
abundance: NA
v_gene: TRBV14
j_gene: TRBJ2-5
CDR3nt: TGTGCCAGCAGCCGGGGGGTTCAAGAGACCCAGTACTTC
CDR3aa: CASSRGVQETQYF